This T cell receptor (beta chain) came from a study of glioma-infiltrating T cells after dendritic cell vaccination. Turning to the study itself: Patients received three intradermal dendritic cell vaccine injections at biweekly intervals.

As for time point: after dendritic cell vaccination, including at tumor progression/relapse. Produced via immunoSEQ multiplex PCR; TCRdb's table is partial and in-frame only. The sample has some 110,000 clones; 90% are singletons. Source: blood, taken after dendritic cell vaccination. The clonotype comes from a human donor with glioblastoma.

CDR3 coding DNA: TGTGCCAGCAGTTACGGGGGGGGCCAAGAGACCCAGTACTTC. Its translation: CASSYGGGQETQYF. The V gene is TRBV6-5, the J gene TRBJ2-5, with 7 bases lining up with TRBD2. The germline V gene has CDR1 MNHEY and CDR2 SVGAGI. CDR3 length: 14 residues. V was pared by 2 bases and J by 1 base, with 1 base of the junction left unmatched.